This passage covers 5 T cell receptor beta chains from one sample sequenced in a study of OX40 agonist ivuxolimab in advanced cancers. Measured with immunoSEQ multiplex PCR; TCRdb has only the in-frame clones, and not every one. The table has about 81,000 clones, around 80% seen once. This specimen consisted of CD4+ or CD8+ T cells sorted from blood, obtained in a trial of the OX40 agonist ivuxolimab. The receptors derive from an adult with an advanced solid tumor such as melanoma, head and neck, liver or kidney cancer.

The chain uses TRBV29-1 and TRBJ1-1, with D possibly TRBD1 on 6 matching bases. Trimming took 7 bases from V and 4 from J, leaving 10 bases between them. CDR1 and CDR2 from the germline V gene are SQVTM and ANQGSEA. The CDR3 sequence is 11 residues long. Written as DNA, the CDR3 is TGCAGCGGGAGAGGGGGCACTGAAGCTTTCTTT. This gives the protein CSGRGGTEAFF.

The chain has TRBV7-6 and TRBJ1-6; D not certain. The V end was cut by 0 bases, the J end by 7 bases, with 16 bases between. In germline, CDR1 is SGHVS, CDR2 FNYEAQ. The CDR3 is made up of 17 amino acids. The CDR3 reads CASSLAPREVGNSPLHF. As DNA, the CDR3 is TGTGCCAGCAGCTTAGCTCCTCGGGAGGTGGGGAATTCACCCCTCCACTTT.

The V and J genes are TRBV10-3 and TRBJ1-2; 9 nucleotides agree with TRBD1. Germline assignment: CDR1 ENHRY and CDR2 SYGVKD. The CDR3 length is 13 residues. V trimming: 6 bases; J trimming: 7 bases; junction bases outside the gene matches: 6. The CDR3 here is CAIRPDRGTGYTF. The CDR3 DNA reads as TGTGCCATCAGACCTGACAGGGGGACTGGCTACACCTTC.

The sample holds one count of this clone. V is TRBV10-3 and J is TRBJ1-2; D is uncertain. In germline, CDR1 is ENHRY, CDR2 SYGVKD. This CDR3 has 15 amino acids. V was trimmed by 6 bases and J by 2 bases, leaving 16 bases between them. The CDR3 protein is CAIRESSVKNYGYTF. The CDR3 DNA reads TGTGCCATCAGGGAAAGTTCGGTGAAAAACTATGGCTACACCTTC.

The chain combines TRBV10-3 with TRBJ2-3, with D possibly TRBD1 on 5 matching bases. Germline V CDR1 and CDR2: ENHRY, SYGVKD. The CDR3 runs to 12 residues. V lost 6 bases to trimming and J lost 5 bases, with 9 bases between them. The CDR3 nucleotides are TGTGCCATCAGCGAGGACAAAGATACGCAGTATTTT. Residues: CAISEDKDTQYF.